This TCR beta chain was found in a study of blood T cell repertoires in COVID-19. Study in general: The United States, Italy and Spain provided the acute and convalescent COVID-19 samples. Nucleic acid was either cDNA or gDNA, and it came from T cells, B-cell-depleted T cells, or PBMCs.

V was shortened by 2 bases and J by 2 bases, with 7 bases between the two germline ends. The germline V gene encodes CDR1 MNHNS and CDR2 SASEGT. This CDR3 has 14 amino acids. Sequenced by immunoSEQ multiplex PCR; TCRdb stores in-frame clones only, minus some. The sample includes roughly 410,000 clones, about 90% seen only once; the top ten take 0.95% to 1.5%. The J gene is TRBJ1-3, the V gene TRBV6-1; D not certain. Source material: peripheral blood. The receptor's source is a man aged 35 to 55 with acute or convalescent COVID-19. CDR3 sequence (DNA): TGTGCCAGCAGTGAACTCCTTGCTGGAAACACCATATATTTT. This gives the protein CASSELLAGNTIYF.